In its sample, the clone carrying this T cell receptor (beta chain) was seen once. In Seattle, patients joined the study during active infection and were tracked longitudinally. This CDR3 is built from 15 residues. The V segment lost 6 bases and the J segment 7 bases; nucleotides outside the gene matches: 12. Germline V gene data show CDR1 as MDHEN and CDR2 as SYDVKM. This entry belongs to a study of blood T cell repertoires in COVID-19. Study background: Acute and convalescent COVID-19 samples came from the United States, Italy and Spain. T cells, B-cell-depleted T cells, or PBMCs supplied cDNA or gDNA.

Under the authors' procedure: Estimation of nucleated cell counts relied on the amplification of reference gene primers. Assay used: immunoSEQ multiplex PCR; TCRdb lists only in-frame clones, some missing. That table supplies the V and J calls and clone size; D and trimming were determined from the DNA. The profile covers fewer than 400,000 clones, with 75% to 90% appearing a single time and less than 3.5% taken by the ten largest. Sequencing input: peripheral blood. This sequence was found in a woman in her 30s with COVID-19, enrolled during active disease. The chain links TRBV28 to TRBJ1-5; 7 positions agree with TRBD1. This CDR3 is CASRRMTGLGQPQHF. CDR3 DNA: TGTGCCAGCAGAAGAATGACAGGGTTGGGGCAGCCCCAGCATTTT.